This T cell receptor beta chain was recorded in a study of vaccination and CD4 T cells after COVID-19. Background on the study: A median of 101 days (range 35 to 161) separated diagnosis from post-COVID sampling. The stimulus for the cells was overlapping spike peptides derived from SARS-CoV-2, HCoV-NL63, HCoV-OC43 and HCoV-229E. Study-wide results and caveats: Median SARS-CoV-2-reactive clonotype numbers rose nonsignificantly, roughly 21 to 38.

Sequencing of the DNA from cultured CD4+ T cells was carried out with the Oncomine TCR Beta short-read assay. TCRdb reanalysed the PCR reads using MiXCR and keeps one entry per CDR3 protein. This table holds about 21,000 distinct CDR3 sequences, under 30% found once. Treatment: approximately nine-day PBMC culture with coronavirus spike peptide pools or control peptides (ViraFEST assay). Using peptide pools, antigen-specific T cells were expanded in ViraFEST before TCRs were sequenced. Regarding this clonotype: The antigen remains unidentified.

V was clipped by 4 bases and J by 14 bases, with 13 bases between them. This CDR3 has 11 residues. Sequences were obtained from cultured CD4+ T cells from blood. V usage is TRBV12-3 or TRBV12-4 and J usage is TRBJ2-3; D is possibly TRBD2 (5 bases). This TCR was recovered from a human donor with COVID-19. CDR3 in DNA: TGTGCCAGCAGTTACACTCTGGAGGCGTATTTT. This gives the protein CASSYTLEAYF.